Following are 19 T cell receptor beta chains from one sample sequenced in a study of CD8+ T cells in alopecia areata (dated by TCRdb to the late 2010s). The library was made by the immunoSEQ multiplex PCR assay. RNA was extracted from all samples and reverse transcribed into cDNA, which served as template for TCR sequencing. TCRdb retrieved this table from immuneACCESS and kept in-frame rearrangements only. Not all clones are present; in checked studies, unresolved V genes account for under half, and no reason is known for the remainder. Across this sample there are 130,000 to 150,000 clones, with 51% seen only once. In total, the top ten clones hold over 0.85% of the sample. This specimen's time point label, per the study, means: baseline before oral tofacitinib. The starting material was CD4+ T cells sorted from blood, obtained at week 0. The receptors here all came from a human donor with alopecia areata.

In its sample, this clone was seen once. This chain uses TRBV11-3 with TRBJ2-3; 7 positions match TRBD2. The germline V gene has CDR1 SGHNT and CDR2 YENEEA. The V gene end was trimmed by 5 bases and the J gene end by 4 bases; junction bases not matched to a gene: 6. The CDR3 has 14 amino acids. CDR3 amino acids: CASSTGGAPDTQYF. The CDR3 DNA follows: TGTGCCAGCAGCACGGGGGGAGCTCCAGATACGCAGTATTTT.

Here the CDR3 reads CAWSTGGSTDTQYF. Here the CDR3 DNA reads TGTGCCTGGAGCACAGGGGGTTCCACAGATACGCAGTATTTT. V and J are TRBV30 and TRBJ2-3; 8 nucleotides match TRBD1. With 3 bases clipped from V and 2 bases from J, the junction kept 4 bases outside the gene matches. CDR1 is GTSNPN, CDR2 SVGIG, per germline (reference sequence). The CDR3 length is 14 residues.

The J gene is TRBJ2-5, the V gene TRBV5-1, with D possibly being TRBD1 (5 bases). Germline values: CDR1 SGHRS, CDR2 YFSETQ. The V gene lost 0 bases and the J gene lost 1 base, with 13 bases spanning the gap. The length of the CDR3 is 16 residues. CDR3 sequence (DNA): TGCGCCAGCAGCTTGGTTGGACACCCCGGCCAAGAGACCCAGTACTTC. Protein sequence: CASSLVGHPGQETQYF.

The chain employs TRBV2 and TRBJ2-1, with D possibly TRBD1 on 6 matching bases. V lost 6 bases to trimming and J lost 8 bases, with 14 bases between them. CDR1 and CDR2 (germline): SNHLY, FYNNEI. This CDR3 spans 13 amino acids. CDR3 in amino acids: CASRGHAGDEQFF. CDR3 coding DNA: TGTGCCAGCAGGGGACACGCTGGGGATGAGCAGTTCTTC. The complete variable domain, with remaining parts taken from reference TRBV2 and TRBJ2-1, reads EPEVTQTPSHQVTQMGQEVILRCVPISNHLYFYWYRQILGQKVEFLVSFYNNEISEKSEIFDDQFSVERPDGSNFTLKIRSTKLEDSAMYFCASRGHAGDEQFFGPGTRLTVL.

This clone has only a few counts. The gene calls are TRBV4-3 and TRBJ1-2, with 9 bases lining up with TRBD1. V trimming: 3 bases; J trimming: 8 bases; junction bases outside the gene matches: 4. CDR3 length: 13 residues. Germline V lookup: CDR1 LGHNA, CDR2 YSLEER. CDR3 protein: CASSHGTGRGYTF. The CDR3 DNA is TGCGCCAGCAGCCACGGGACAGGGAGGGGCTACACCTTC.

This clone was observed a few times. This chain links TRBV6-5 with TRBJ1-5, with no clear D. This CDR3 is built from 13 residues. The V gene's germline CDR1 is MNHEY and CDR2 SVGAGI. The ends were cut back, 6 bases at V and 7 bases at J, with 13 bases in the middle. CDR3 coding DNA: TGTGCCAGCAGCCGGAGGGTTGTCCAGCCCCAGCATTTT. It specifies CASSRRVVQPQHF.

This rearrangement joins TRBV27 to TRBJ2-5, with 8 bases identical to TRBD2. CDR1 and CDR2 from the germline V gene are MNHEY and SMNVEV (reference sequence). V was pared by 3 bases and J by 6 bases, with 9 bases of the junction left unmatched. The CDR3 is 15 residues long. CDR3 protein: CASSLGREGSKTQYF. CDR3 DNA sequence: TGTGCCAGCAGTTTGGGCCGGGAGGGATCTAAGACCCAGTACTTC.

This CDR3 is CASSLTSGRGTEAFF. The CDR3 DNA sequence: TGTGCCAGCAGTTTGACCTCGGGGAGGGGCACTGAAGCTTTCTTT. The chain recombines TRBV27 with TRBJ1-1, with a tentative D call TRBD1 (5 bases). CDR1 and CDR2 from the germline V gene are MNHEY and SMNVEV (reference sequence). The CDR3 loop spans 15 amino acids. V gave up 3 bases and J gave up 4 bases, with 15 bases separating them.

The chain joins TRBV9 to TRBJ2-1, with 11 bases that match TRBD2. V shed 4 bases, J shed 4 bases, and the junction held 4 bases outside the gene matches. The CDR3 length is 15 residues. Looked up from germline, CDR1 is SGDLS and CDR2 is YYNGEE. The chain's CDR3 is CASSPRLAGYNEQFF. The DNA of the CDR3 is TGTGCCAGCAGCCCGCGACTAGCGGGATACAATGAGCAGTTCTTC.

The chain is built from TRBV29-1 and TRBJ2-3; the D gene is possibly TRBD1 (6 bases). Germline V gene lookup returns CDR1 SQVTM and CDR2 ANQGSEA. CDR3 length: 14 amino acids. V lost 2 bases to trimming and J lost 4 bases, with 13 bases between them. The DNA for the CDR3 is TGCAGCGTTGAATCAGGGGTGGCCCCAGATACGCAGTATTTT. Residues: CSVESGVAPDTQYF.

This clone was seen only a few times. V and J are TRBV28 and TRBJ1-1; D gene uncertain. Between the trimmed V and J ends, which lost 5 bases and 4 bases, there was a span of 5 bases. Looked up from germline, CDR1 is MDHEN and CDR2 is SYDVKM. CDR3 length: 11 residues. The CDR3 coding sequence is TGTGCCAGCAGTGGAGTCACTGAAGCTTTCTTT. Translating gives CASSGVTEAFF.

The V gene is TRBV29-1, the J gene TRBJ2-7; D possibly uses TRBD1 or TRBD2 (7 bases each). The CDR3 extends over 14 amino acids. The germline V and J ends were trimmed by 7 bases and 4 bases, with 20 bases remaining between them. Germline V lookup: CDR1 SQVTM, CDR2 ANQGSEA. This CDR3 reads CSALSTRGGYEQYF. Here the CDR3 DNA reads TGCAGCGCCCTATCCACCAGGGGGGGGTACGAGCAGTACTTC.

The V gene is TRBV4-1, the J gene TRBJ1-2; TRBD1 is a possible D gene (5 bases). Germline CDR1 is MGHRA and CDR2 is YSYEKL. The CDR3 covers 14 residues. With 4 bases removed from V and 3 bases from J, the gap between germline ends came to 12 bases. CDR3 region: CASSRRDADYGYTF. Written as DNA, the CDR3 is TGCGCCAGCAGCCGCCGGGACGCCGACTATGGCTACACCTTC.

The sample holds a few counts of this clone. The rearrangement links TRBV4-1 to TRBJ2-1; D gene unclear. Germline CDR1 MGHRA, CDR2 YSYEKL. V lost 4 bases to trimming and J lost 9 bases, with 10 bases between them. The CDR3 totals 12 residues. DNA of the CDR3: TGCGCCAGCAGCCGTCCTGCGCCTGAGCAGTTCTTC. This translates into CASSRPAPEQFF.

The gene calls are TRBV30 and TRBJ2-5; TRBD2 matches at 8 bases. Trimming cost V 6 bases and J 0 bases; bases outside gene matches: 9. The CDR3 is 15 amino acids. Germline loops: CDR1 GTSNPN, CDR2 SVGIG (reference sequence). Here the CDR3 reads CACNREGTYQETQYF. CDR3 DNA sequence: TGTGCCTGTAATCGGGAGGGCACGTACCAAGAGACCCAGTACTTC. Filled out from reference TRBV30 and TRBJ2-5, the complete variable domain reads SQTIHQWPATLVQPVGSPLSLECTVEGTSNPNLYWYRQAAGRGLQLLFYSVGIGQISSEVPQNLSASRPQDRQFILSSKKLLLSDSGFYLCACNREGTYQETQYFGPGTRLLVL.

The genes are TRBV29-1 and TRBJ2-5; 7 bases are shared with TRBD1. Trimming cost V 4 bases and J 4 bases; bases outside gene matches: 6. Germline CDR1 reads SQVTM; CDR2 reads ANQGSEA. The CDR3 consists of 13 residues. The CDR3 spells CSVADRAGETQYF. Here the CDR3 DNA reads TGCAGCGTTGCAGACAGGGCGGGAGAGACCCAGTACTTC.

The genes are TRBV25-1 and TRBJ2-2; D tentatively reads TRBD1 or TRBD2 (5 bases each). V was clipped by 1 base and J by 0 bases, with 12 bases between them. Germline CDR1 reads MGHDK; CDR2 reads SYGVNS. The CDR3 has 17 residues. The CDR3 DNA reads TGTGCCAGCAGTGAATTGGGGACGGGCACGAACACCGGGGAGCTGTTTTTT. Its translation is CASSELGTGTNTGELFF.

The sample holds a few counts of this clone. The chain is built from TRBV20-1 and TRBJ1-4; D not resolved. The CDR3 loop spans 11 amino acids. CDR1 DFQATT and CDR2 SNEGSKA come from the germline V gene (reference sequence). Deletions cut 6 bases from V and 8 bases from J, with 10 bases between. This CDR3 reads CSAPASEKLFF. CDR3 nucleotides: TGCAGTGCCCCCGCCTCGGAAAAACTGTTTTTT.

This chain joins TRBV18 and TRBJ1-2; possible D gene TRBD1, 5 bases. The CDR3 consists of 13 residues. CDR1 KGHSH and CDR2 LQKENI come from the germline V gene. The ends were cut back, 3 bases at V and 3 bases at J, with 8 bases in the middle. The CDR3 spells CASSPGQHYGYTF. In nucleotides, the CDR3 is TGTGCCAGCTCACCGGGGCAGCACTATGGCTACACCTTC.